This T cell receptor beta chain was documented in a study of CD8 T cells in Susac syndrome. High-throughput TCR beta sequencing covered peripheral CD8+ and CD4+ T cells. The multiple sclerosis control group was made up of treatment-naive patients with stable or active relapsing-remitting disease. The authors negatively isolated CD8+ and CD4+ T cells and FACS-enriched TEMRA cells. The authors reverse transcribed about 0.5 to 1 ug RNA with random hexamers. By means of immunoSEQ multiplex PCR, TCR beta CDR3 spanning 54 Vbeta and 13 Jbeta underwent amplification. TCRdb reprocessed the immunoSEQ multiplex PCR reads via MiXCR and lists one record per CDR3 protein. The sample holds 250,000 to 300,000 distinct CDR3 sequences, roughly 81% seen once. This CDR3 is 16 amino acids long.

This clonotype was obtained from a human donor with multiple sclerosis. The chain combines TRBV21-1 with TRBJ1-1. TRBV21-1 constitutes a pseudogene. Sequencing was performed on CD8+ T cells from PBMCs. CDR3 sequence: CASSKAGRTVNTEAFF. The CDR3 region has the DNA TGTGCCAGCAGCAAAGCGGGCAGGACTGTGAACACTGAAGCTTTCTTT.